The 27 T cell receptor beta chains reported below all come from one sample, sequenced in a study of T cells in tumors after PD-1 blockade. Libraries were prepared by immunoSEQ multiplex PCR; TCRdb keeps only in-frame clonotypes and omits some of them. The sample carries roughly 49,000 clones, more than 65% recorded once. The sample was PBMCs, taken before anti-PD-1 treatment. Receptor source: a human donor with basal cell carcinoma.

This clone was seen once. This chain uses TRBV7-2 with TRBJ2-5; the match to TRBD2 covers 13 bases. The junction had 7 bases not matched to a gene; V was cut back by 5 bases and J by 1 base. CDR1 is SGHTA and CDR2 is FQGNSA in the germline V gene. This CDR3 has 17 residues. CDR3 coding DNA: TGTGCCAGCAGCCCGGGACTAGCGGGGATAATCCAAGAGACCCAGTACTTC. Translation gives CASSPGLAGIIQETQYF.

This clone was counted once. The chain uses TRBV28 and TRBJ2-7; 9 positions agree with TRBD1. V lost 4 bases and J lost 3; bases outside the gene matches: 7. Germline V gene data show CDR1 as MDHEN and CDR2 as SYDVKM. The CDR3 length is 15 residues. The DNA for the CDR3 is TGTGCCAGCAGTTATTTACAGGGGGCTCTCTACGAGCAGTACTTC. It is translated as CASSYLQGALYEQYF. Full variable domain (rest looked up from reference TRBV28 and TRBJ2-7): DVKVTQSSRYLVKRTGEKVFLECVQDMDHENMFWYRQDPGLGLRLIYFSYDVKMKEKGDIPEGYSVSREKKERFSLILESASTNQTSMYLCASSYLQGALYEQYFGPGTRLTVT.

The chain is built from TRBV4-1 and TRBJ2-3; no clear D. Germline CDR1 and CDR2: MGHRA and YSYEKL. This CDR3 is built from 14 residues. The V end lost 1 base, the J end lost 4 bases, and 9 bases lay between the germline ends. DNA of the CDR3: TGCGCCAGCAGCCAAGTCCTAAGTTCAGATACGCAGTATTTT. As protein: CASSQVLSSDTQYF.

The genes are TRBV9 and TRBJ2-2; D gene unclear. The CDR3 contains 14 residues. V dropped 0 bases and J dropped 3 bases, with 6 bases sitting between them. Germline lookup yields CDR1 SGDLS and CDR2 YYNGEE. CDR3 DNA: TGTGCCAGCAGCGTAGGCAGTTACACCGGGGAGCTGTTTTTT. Translation gives CASSVGSYTGELFF.

This chain connects TRBV5-1 to TRBJ2-7, with D maybe TRBD1 (5 bases). This CDR3 spans 12 amino acids. Trimming left V 4 bases short and J 3 bases short, with 8 bases between. Germline V CDR1 and CDR2: SGHRS, YFSETQ. CDR3 in amino acids: CASSPDIYEQYF. DNA for the CDR3: TGCGCCAGCAGCCCGGACATCTACGAGCAGTACTTC.

The gene calls are TRBV28 and TRBJ1-1; D not resolved. V gave up 6 bases and J gave up 0 bases, with 20 bases separating them. Looked up from germline, CDR1 is MDHEN and CDR2 is SYDVKM. CDR3 length equals 17 residues. The CDR3 region is CASSPARRLGMNTEAFF. In nucleotides, the CDR3 is TGTGCCAGCAGCCCGGCAAGGAGATTAGGCATGAACACTGAAGCTTTCTTT. Together with reference TRBV28 and TRBJ1-1, the CDR3 gives the full variable domain: DVKVTQSSRYLVKRTGEKVFLECVQDMDHENMFWYRQDPGLGLRLIYFSYDVKMKEKGDIPEGYSVSREKKERFSLILESASTNQTSMYLCASSPARRLGMNTEAFFGQGTRLTVV.

This clone is large (0.1 to 1%) in the sample. The V call is TRBV21-1, the J call TRBJ2-7. TRBV21-1 is a pseudogene. The CDR3 runs 15 residues. This chain's CDR3 is CASSKVMDLLYEQYF. The CDR3 DNA is TGTGCCAGCAGCAAAGTGATGGACCTGTTATACGAGCAGTACTTC.

CDR3 protein: CASSYGQGAGEQYF. DNA of the CDR3: TGTGCCAGCAGTTACGGACAGGGGGCGGGTGAGCAGTACTTC. The chain joins TRBV27 to TRBJ2-7; 11 nucleotides agree with TRBD1. The V and J ends lost 4 bases and 7 bases, in that order; junction bases with no gene match: 6. Per germline, CDR1 MNHEY and CDR2 SMNVEV (reference sequence). The CDR3 is 14 amino acids.

In DNA form, the CDR3 reads TGTGCCAGTAGCTCTCCCCCGGACAGGGAGGTAGTGGGCAATCAGCCCCAGCATTTT. The encoded protein is CASSSPPDREVVGNQPQHF. The rearrangement uses TRBV19 and TRBJ1-5; TRBD1 matches 8 bases. Germline V gene sequence: CDR1 LNHDA, CDR2 SQIVND (reference sequence). Trimming removed 6 bases from V and 2 bases from J; junction bases left unmatched: 18. The CDR3 has 19 residues. Together with reference TRBV19 and TRBJ1-5, the CDR3 gives the full variable domain: DGGITQSPKYLFRKEGQNVTLSCEQNLNHDAMYWYRQDPGQGLRLIYYSQIVNDFQKGDIAEGYSVSREKKESFPLTVTSAQKNPTAFYLCASSSPPDREVVGNQPQHFGDGTRLSIL.

The chain uses TRBV5-6 and TRBJ1-5, with D tentatively TRBD1 (5 bases). CDR1 is SGHDT, CDR2 YYEEEE, per germline. This CDR3 has 15 residues. Trimming removed 3 bases at V and 2 bases at J, with 12 bases between. The CDR3: CASSSRAIGNQPQHF. The CDR3 bases are TGTGCCAGCAGCTCCAGGGCAATCGGCAATCAGCCCCAGCATTTT.

The chain couples TRBV5-4 to TRBJ1-6, with unresolved D. This CDR3 region has 17 residues. The V end was cut by 0 bases, the J end by 0 bases, with 10 bases between. Germline V gene data show CDR1 as SGHNT and CDR2 as YYREEE (reference sequence). CDR3 in amino acids: CASSLGGWSSYNSPLHF. The CDR3 DNA sequence: TGTGCCAGCAGCTTGGGTGGGTGGAGCTCCTATAATTCACCCCTCCACTTT.

The chain uses TRBV11-1 and TRBJ2-3; 8 bases align to TRBD2. CDR1 and CDR2 from the germline V gene are SGHAT and FQDESV (reference sequence). The J segment lost 3 bases and the V segment lost 3 bases, leaving 2 bases of the junction unmatched. The CDR3 totals 14 residues. CDR3 protein: CASSFRGGTDTQYF. The CDR3 coding sequence is TGTGCCAGCAGCTTTCGGGGGGGAACAGATACGCAGTATTTT.

This sequence joins TRBV6-6 and TRBJ1-1; D uncertain. This CDR3 is built from 12 residues. Per germline, CDR1 MNHNY and CDR2 SVGAGI (reference sequence). V lost 0 bases, J lost 8 bases, and 7 bases lay in between. CDR3 residues: CASSYSTTEAFF. The CDR3 DNA is TGTGCCAGCAGTTACTCGACGACAGAAGCTTTCTTT.

Details on this clone: Distinct nucleotide sequences in the sample also encode this CDR3. This chain links TRBV3-1 (or the pseudogene TRBV3-2) with TRBJ2-7; D is unresolved. This CDR3 region has 11 residues. Germline CDR1 and CDR2: LGHDT and YNNKEL (reference sequence). V was pared by 1 base and J by 3 bases, with 1 base between. The CDR3 protein is CASSQGYEQYF. The CDR3, as DNA: TGTGCCAGCAGCCAAGGCTACGAGCAGTACTTC.

The chain employs TRBV9 and TRBJ2-7, with TRBD2 identical over 13 bases. The CDR3 totals 15 residues. Unmatched junction bases numbered 1, after V lost 0 bases and J lost 4 bases. Looked up from germline, CDR1 is SGDLS and CDR2 is YYNGEE. Here the CDR3 DNA reads TGTGCCAGCAGCGTAGGGACTAGCGGGGGTTACGAGCAGTACTTC. Protein sequence: CASSVGTSGGYEQYF.

The J gene is TRBJ2-2, the V gene TRBV7-7; TRBD2 matches at 11 bases. CDR1 and CDR2 (germline): SSHAT, FNYEAQ (reference sequence). The CDR3 sequence is 15 residues long. The V gene end was trimmed by 6 bases and the J gene end by 5 bases; junction bases not matched to a gene: 5. As DNA, the CDR3 is TGTGCCAGCAGTATAGCGGGGGGGCCAACCGGGGAGCTGTTTTTT. Encoded protein: CASSIAGGPTGELFF.

Note on this clone: One end of the junction does not line up with germline, which may come from a read error. Written as DNA, the CDR3 is TGTGCCAGCAGCCAACTCGGGGGACTAGCGGGGGCCAACTTACTCTTC. Translating it yields CASSQLGGLAGANLLF. The chain recombines TRBV3-1 (or the pseudogene TRBV3-2) with TRBJ2-1, with TRBD2 matching over 14 bases. Germline V gene lookup returns CDR1 LGHDT and CDR2 YNNKEL (reference sequence). This CDR3 region has 16 residues.

This sequence joins TRBV18 and TRBJ2-3; 7 bases map to TRBD2. Unmatched junction bases numbered 6, after V lost 5 bases and J lost 4 bases. Germline V CDR1 and CDR2: KGHSH, LQKENI. The CDR3 consists of 14 residues. For the CDR3, the DNA is TGTGCCAGCTCATCAGGACTAGGCCCAGATACGCAGTATTTT. Translating gives CASSSGLGPDTQYF.

This chain links TRBV6-5 with TRBJ1-1; D not certain. This CDR3 spans 11 amino acids. Germline lookup yields CDR1 MNHEY and CDR2 SVGAGI. The ends were cut back, 8 bases at V and 4 bases at J, with 8 bases in the middle. CDR3 protein: CASFRGTEAFF. As DNA, the CDR3 is TGTGCCAGCTTCCGGGGCACTGAAGCTTTCTTT.

The genes are TRBV7-9 and TRBJ2-1, with 9 bases lining up with TRBD1. Germline-derived CDR1 and CDR2 are SEHNR and FQNEAQ (reference sequence). The CDR3 runs to 14 residues. The ends lost 5 bases at V and 6 bases at J; junction bases unmatched: 5. Here the CDR3 DNA reads TGTGCCAGCAGCAGGACAGGGGTAGGCAATGAGCAGTTCTTC. It yields the protein CASSRTGVGNEQFF.

The chain is built from TRBV28 and TRBJ2-5; perhaps D is TRBD1 or TRBD2 (5 bases each). Deletions cut 6 bases from V and 1 base from J, with 6 bases between. This CDR3 comprises 12 residues. Germline loops: CDR1 MDHEN, CDR2 SYDVKM. CDR3 in amino acids: CASRRGQETQYF. In nucleotides, the CDR3 is TGTGCCAGCAGGAGGGGCCAAGAGACCCAGTACTTC. The entire variable domain, with the rest obtained from reference TRBV28 and TRBJ2-5, is as follows: DVKVTQSSRYLVKRTGEKVFLECVQDMDHENMFWYRQDPGLGLRLIYFSYDVKMKEKGDIPEGYSVSREKKERFSLILESASTNQTSMYLCASRRGQETQYFGPGTRLLVL.

The chain carries TRBV4-2 and TRBJ2-1; 8 nucleotides match TRBD1. Germline CDR1 LGHNA, CDR2 YNFKEQ. The CDR3 has 15 amino acids. Trimming took 0 bases from V and 8 from J; bases not matched to a gene: 6. The CDR3 is CASSQEWTGNHEQFF. In DNA, the CDR3 is TGTGCCAGCAGCCAAGAGTGGACAGGGAATCATGAGCAGTTCTTC.

This chain connects TRBV19 to TRBJ2-7; 8 bases match TRBD2. CDR1 and CDR2 from the germline V gene are LNHDA and SQIVND (reference sequence). Trimming cost V 1 base and J 1 base; bases outside gene matches: 6. The CDR3 is made up of 16 amino acids. As DNA, the CDR3 is TGTGCCAGTAGTATAGTCGGGGGGGCAGGGTCCTACGAGCAGTACTTC. This translates into CASSIVGGAGSYEQYF.

V usage is TRBV5-1 and J usage is TRBJ2-5; D may be TRBD2 (5 bases). Germline CDR1 SGHRS, CDR2 YFSETQ. This CDR3 comprises 16 residues. V lost 2 bases, J lost 5 bases, and 19 bases lay in between. CDR3: CASSFGLGRREETQYF. In nucleotides, the CDR3 is TGCGCCAGCAGCTTTGGGTTGGGTCGAAGGGAGGAGACCCAGTACTTC. The full variable domain, completed using reference TRBV5-1 and TRBJ2-5, is KAGVTQTPRYLIKTRGQQVTLSCSPISGHRSVSWYQQTPGQGLQFLFEYFSETQRNKGNFPGRFSGRQFSNSRSEMNVSTLELGDSALYLCASSFGLGRREETQYFGPGTRLLVL.

The chain uses TRBV7-9 and TRBJ2-7; the D gene is possibly TRBD1 (6 bases). The CDR3 totals 13 residues. Looked up from germline, CDR1 is SEHNR and CDR2 is FQNEAQ (reference sequence). V gave up 2 bases and J gave up 2 bases, with 7 bases separating them. DNA for the CDR3: TGTGCCAGCAGCTTAAAGGGGGCCTACGAGCAGTACTTC. This translates into CASSLKGAYEQYF.

J is TRBJ2-7 and V is TRBV7-2, with 11 bases lining up with TRBD2. V was pared by 2 bases and J by 4 bases, with 4 bases of the junction left unmatched. Germline CDR1 SGHTA, CDR2 FQGNSA. CDR3 length: 15 amino acids. CDR3 sequence reads: CASSLYLAGGYEQYF. The CDR3 DNA sequence: TGTGCCAGCAGCTTATACCTAGCGGGGGGATACGAGCAGTACTTC.

The V gene is TRBV28, the J gene TRBJ1-2; the D gene is possibly TRBD1 (5 bases). This CDR3 has 16 residues. CDR1 is MDHEN, CDR2 SYDVKM, per germline. Trimming shortened V by 5 bases and J by 8 bases, and 24 bases separated the two germline ends. The CDR3 loop reads CASSRARGSGFWGYTF. The CDR3 region has the DNA TGTGCCAGCAGTCGCGCCCGGGGCTCGGGTTTTTGGGGCTACACCTTC.